The 24 T cell receptor beta chains presented below share a single source sample, sequenced in a study of CD8 T cells in ankylosing spondylitis. TCRdb passed the 5' RACE reads through MiXCR, listing each CDR3 protein once. The table records 200,000 to 300,000 distinct CDR3 sequences, 8% to 9.5% of them present only once. Material: blood, either unsorted or a sorted T cell fraction (not recorded which). These receptors all come from a male donor with ankylosing spondylitis or in good health (not recorded which).

There are many counts of this clonotype. The chain uses TRBV29-1 and TRBJ2-7, with D perhaps given as TRBD1 or TRBD2 (5 bases each). CDR3 size: 15 residues. V was trimmed by 4 bases and J by 1 base, leaving 17 bases between them. Germline loops: CDR1 SQVTM, CDR2 ANQGSEA. CDR3 region: CSVGEGRGRSYEQYF. CDR3 nucleotide sequence: TGCAGCGTTGGAGAGGGGCGCGGCAGGTCCTACGAGCAGTACTTC.

At least ten counts were recorded for this clonotype. This chain joins TRBV2 and TRBJ2-1; possibly TRBD1 for D (6 bases). The V end lost 10 bases, the J end lost 1 base, and 14 bases lay between the germline ends. The germline gives CDR1 SNHLY, CDR2 FYNNEI. The CDR3 contains 14 residues. CDR3 DNA sequence: TGTGCCATGTCTAGGGGGAAGTCCTACAATGAGCAGTTCTTC. It translates to CAMSRGKSYNEQFF.

This clonotype was counted many times. V gene TRBV6-1 combines with J gene TRBJ2-7, with 8 nucleotides matching TRBD2. Per the germline V gene, CDR1 is MNHNS and CDR2 is SASEGT. Trimming cost V 6 bases and J 4 bases; bases outside gene matches: 8. CDR3 size: 14 residues. The DNA of the CDR3 is TGTGCCAGCAGCACTAGCGGCCACTTATACGAGCAGTACTTC. It is translated as CASSTSGHLYEQYF.

This clonotype has at least ten counts. The rearrangement links TRBV29-1 to TRBJ1-1; D perhaps matches TRBD1 (6 bases). Germline V gives CDR1 SQVTM, CDR2 ANQGSEA. The CDR3 has 13 residues. Trimming left V 0 bases short and J 6 bases short, with 11 bases between. The CDR3 DNA is TGCAGCGTTGAAGAGGGGGCGGGGGCTGAAGCTTTCTTT. Translated: CSVEEGAGAEAFF.

This clonotype was counted ten times or more. The chain employs TRBV4-3 and TRBJ2-7; D possibly corresponds to TRBD1 (5 bases). V lost 3 bases and J 4 bases, leaving 13 bases between the germline ends. Per the germline V gene, CDR1 is LGHNA and CDR2 is YSLEER. CDR3 size: 14 residues. The CDR3 DNA sequence: TGCGCCAGCAGCCACGTGAAGGGGCCTTACGAGCAGTACTTC. It translates to CASSHVKGPYEQYF.

This clonotype was seen ten or more times. This chain links TRBV10-3 with TRBJ1-2, with unresolved D. Between the trimmed V and J ends, which lost 0 bases and 8 bases, there was a span of 10 bases. Germline-derived CDR1 and CDR2 are ENHRY and SYGVKD. The CDR3 runs 13 residues. The CDR3 DNA follows: TGTGCCATCAGTGAGTCCAAGGGAGAGGGCTACACCTTC. It yields the protein CAISESKGEGYTF.

The rearrangement uses TRBV4-2 and TRBJ2-3; D gene uncertain. This CDR3 region has 17 residues. The V and J ends lost 0 bases and 3 bases respectively, with 16 bases between them. CDR1 is LGHNA, CDR2 YNFKEQ, per germline. CDR3 residues: CASSQDPVGRRTDTQYF. The CDR3 DNA reads as TGTGCCAGCAGCCAAGATCCGGTGGGTCGAAGGACAGATACGCAGTATTTT.

This clonotype was seen once. The V call is TRBV19, the J call TRBJ1-2; tentatively, D is TRBD1 (5 bases). Trimming left V 1 base short and J 4 bases short, with 16 bases between. The CDR3 totals 16 residues. Germline CDR1 LNHDA, CDR2 SQIVND (reference sequence). Here the CDR3 DNA reads TGTGCCAGTAGTATAGTGTTGGGGCGAGAGGCCTATGGCTACACCTTC. Its protein is CASSIVLGREAYGYTF.

This clonotype was seen many times. V usage is TRBV3-1 and J usage is TRBJ2-3; TRBD2 might be the D (5 bases). The CDR3 runs to 15 residues. V shed 6 bases and J shed 1 base, with 14 bases lying between them. CDR1 is LGHDT and CDR2 is YNNKEL in the germline V gene (reference sequence). The CDR3 DNA is TGTGCCAGCAGGCCTACTTTGAGGGGCACAGATACGCAGTATTTT. This codes for CASRPTLRGTDTQYF.

As concerns this clonotype: A read error may be the cause here, since a much bigger clone is one base away. The chain joins TRBV7-2 to TRBJ1-2; weak D call: TRBD1 (6 bases). The germline V and J ends were trimmed by 5 bases and 1 base, with 14 bases remaining between them. Germline V gene lookup returns CDR1 SGHTA and CDR2 FQGNSA. This CDR3 region has 15 residues. The CDR3 nucleotides read TGTGCCAGCAGCCTCGTGACAGGTCATAACTATGGCTACACCTTC. Amino acids: CASSLVTGHNYGYTF.

This chain connects TRBV25-1 to TRBJ2-7; D unclear. V lost 2 bases and J 1 base, leaving 15 bases between the germline ends. CDR1 is MGHDK, CDR2 SYGVNS, per germline. The CDR3 is made up of 16 amino acids. CDR3 loop: CASSEGLAGTSYEQYF. For the CDR3, the DNA is TGTGCCAGCAGTGAAGGGTTGGCAGGCACTTCCTACGAGCAGTACTTC.

Ten or more counts support this clonotype. V and J are TRBV6-1 and TRBJ1-5; the D gene is possibly TRBD1 (6 bases). The CDR3 covers 15 residues. Trimming took off 3 bases at V and 6 bases at J, with 15 bases between the two ends. Germline V gene data show CDR1 as MNHNS and CDR2 as SASEGT. In DNA, the CDR3 is TGTGCCAGCAGTGATTGGGGACAAGGGAGTCAGCCCCAGCATTTT. Its translation: CASSDWGQGSQPQHF.

This clonotype was observed many times. The CDR3 loop reads CASSTTSGSYEQYF. The CDR3 bases are TGTGCCAGCAGTACGACTAGCGGGAGCTACGAGCAGTACTTC. The V and J genes are TRBV6-1 and TRBJ2-7, with 12 nucleotides matching TRBD2. The ends lost 5 bases at V and 3 bases at J; junction bases unmatched: 2. Germline lookup yields CDR1 MNHNS and CDR2 SASEGT. This CDR3 contains 14 residues.

This clonotype was seen at least ten times. This chain joins TRBV5-1 and TRBJ1-3; D remains unclear. The CDR3 covers 17 residues. Trimming took 0 bases from V and 0 from J, leaving 13 bases between them. Germline V gene sequence: CDR1 SGHRS, CDR2 YFSETQ. The DNA for the CDR3 is TGCGCCAGCAGCTTGGCACCGCCTTCTATCTCTGGAAACACCATATATTTT. It codes for CASSLAPPSISGNTIYF.

This clonotype occurred many times. CDR3 nucleotide sequence: TGTGCCAGCAGTTCAGGGAGCCCCAATCAGCCCCAGCATTTT. Its protein is CASSSGSPNQPQHF. This chain links TRBV6-5 with TRBJ1-5; a weak D match, TRBD1 (5 bases). Germline V gene data show CDR1 as MNHEY and CDR2 as SVGAGI. This CDR3 spans 14 amino acids. Trimming removed 4 bases at V and 3 bases at J, with 10 bases between.

This clonotype was seen ten or more times. The gene calls are TRBV5-1 and TRBJ2-5; the D call may be TRBD1 or TRBD2 (5 bases each). Germline CDR1 reads SGHRS; CDR2 reads YFSETQ. The ends were cut back, 5 bases at V and 1 base at J, with 15 bases in the middle. The CDR3 has 15 amino acids. The DNA for the CDR3 is TGCGCCAGCAGAAAGGAACCGGGACCCCAAGAGACCCAGTACTTC. This gives the protein CASRKEPGPQETQYF.

This clonotype was counted many times. The rearrangement uses TRBV5-1 and TRBJ1-2; D call uncertain. Trimming took off 6 bases at V and 0 bases at J, with 12 bases between the two ends. Germline CDR1 and CDR2: SGHRS and YFSETQ. CDR3 length: 14 amino acids. CDR3 amino acids: CASTDGSANYGYTF. CDR3 bases: TGCGCCAGCACGGACGGATCAGCTAACTATGGCTACACCTTC.

The rearrangement joins TRBV10-2 to TRBJ2-5; TRBD2 might be the D (6 bases). Germline values: CDR1 WSHSY, CDR2 SAAADI. CDR3 length: 15 amino acids. V was pared by 5 bases and J by 5 bases, with 18 bases between. CDR3 in amino acids: CASSPKLLARETQYF. The CDR3 coding sequence is TGCGCCAGCAGTCCAAAACTTCTAGCGAGGGAGACCCAGTACTTC.

This clonotype was counted ten times or more. The rearrangement links TRBV7-2 to TRBJ2-7; 11 bases line up with TRBD2. This CDR3 is 15 amino acids long. The germline V gene encodes CDR1 SGHTA and CDR2 FQGNSA. The V gene end was trimmed by 1 base and the J gene end by 5 bases; junction bases not matched to a gene: 4. CDR3 residues: CASSLGLAGSHEQYF. CDR3 sequence (DNA): TGTGCCAGCAGCTTAGGACTAGCGGGATCCCACGAGCAGTACTTC.

This clonotype occurred many times. The chain employs TRBV28 and TRBJ1-4, with a possible D match to TRBD1 (5 bases). V lost 5 bases to trimming and J lost 8 bases, with 12 bases between them. Germline V gene lookup returns CDR1 MDHEN and CDR2 SYDVKM. This CDR3 region has 13 residues. CDR3 DNA: TGTGCCAGCAGTCCAGGGACGCCGGAAAAACTGTTTTTT. The encoded protein is CASSPGTPEKLFF.

This chain links TRBV20-1 with TRBJ2-7, with TRBD1 matching over 7 bases. Germline CDR1 is DFQATT and CDR2 is SNEGSKA (reference sequence). This CDR3 region has 15 residues. The trim removed 3 bases at V and 6 bases at J, leaving 14 bases unmatched. The CDR3 loop is CSASPVRGYLGEQYF. CDR3 bases: TGCAGTGCTAGTCCGGTCAGGGGGTATTTGGGCGAGCAGTACTTC.

The chain joins TRBV5-1 to TRBJ2-1, with 10 bases fitting TRBD2. The trim removed 3 bases at V and 7 bases at J, leaving 7 bases unmatched. CDR3 length: 15 amino acids. Germline lookup yields CDR1 SGHRS and CDR2 YFSETQ. The CDR3 region is CASSSLAGVRNEQFF. The CDR3 DNA reads as TGCGCCAGCAGCTCGCTAGCGGGAGTGCGGAATGAGCAGTTCTTC. The entire variable domain, with the rest obtained from reference TRBV5-1 and TRBJ2-1, is as follows: KAGVTQTPRYLIKTRGQQVTLSCSPISGHRSVSWYQQTPGQGLQFLFEYFSETQRNKGNFPGRFSGRQFSNSRSEMNVSTLELGDSALYLCASSSLAGVRNEQFFGPGTRLTVL.

This clonotype was seen repeatedly, ten times or more. The chain links TRBV29-1 to TRBJ2-7; D unclear. Trimming took off 6 bases at V and 2 bases at J, with 11 bases between the two ends. CDR3 length: 12 residues. In germline, CDR1 is SQVTM, CDR2 ANQGSEA. CDR3 sequence (DNA): TGCAGCGTCTTCGGCAATACCTACGAGCAGTACTTC. It is translated as CSVFGNTYEQYF.

Remarks on this clonotype: One base away lies a much larger clone, so this may be a sequencing read error. V usage is TRBV7-6 and J usage is TRBJ2-7; perhaps TRBD1 as D (6 bases). CDR1 is SGHVS, CDR2 FNYEAQ, per germline. This CDR3 is built from 13 residues. V was pared by 3 bases and J by 3 bases, with 9 bases between. The CDR3: CASSFRDNYEQYF. CDR3 nucleotide sequence: TGTGCCAGCAGCTTCCGGGACAACTACGAGCAGTACTTC.